This TCR beta chain was retrieved from a study of T cells in Graves' hyperthyroidism and ophthalmopathy. Study-wide results and caveats: Most thyroid-expanded clonotypes above 0.001 were also found in blood. In simple terms, a model built on 13 V-J features told ophthalmopathy apart from stable hyperthyroidism.

With respect to this clonotype: Its antigen is undetermined. This may come from a read error, since a much larger clone is one base off.

The study defined stable Graves' hyperthyroidism as no ophthalmopathy progression within 18 months. The PBMCs studied were ones that came from 10 ml fresh peripheral blood. TCR beta CDR3 region amplification was performed from RNA transcripts. The study used the HTBI primer set for a first-round RT-PCR of the TCR CDR3. TCRdb processed the multiplex PCR reads anew with MiXCR; each CDR3 protein has one entry. The sample holds 350,000 to 400,000 distinct CDR3 sequences; 19% are singletons and the top ten take around 3.6%. The germline V gene encodes CDR1 DFQATT and CDR2 SNEGSKA (reference sequence). This CDR3 has 17 amino acids. The J segment lost 1 base and the V segment lost 0 bases, leaving 9 bases of the junction unmatched.

The chain recombines TRBV20-1 with TRBJ1-5, with 7 bases matching TRBD1. This TCR came from a woman under 30 with Graves' hyperthyroidism. Sequencing was carried out using blood. DNA for the CDR3: TGCAGTGCTAGAGATCGGACAGGCCATCAGAGCAATCAGCCCCAGCATTTT. Its protein product is CSARDRTGHQSNQPQHF.